These 8 T cell receptor beta chains were sequenced from one sample in a study of cytomegalovirus exposure and HLA in healthy donors. The primer mix had 60 Vbeta and 13 Jbeta primers. The data were produced by immunoSEQ multiplex PCR, yet TCRdb's version contains in-frame clones alone and is incomplete. This table has tens of thousands of clones, approximately 84% appearing once. Sequencing used PBMCs. These receptors all stem from a man between 18 and 29 years old in good health and CMV-seronegative.

This chain connects TRBV30 to TRBJ1-5; D is ambiguous. Deletions cut 0 bases from V and 4 bases from J, with 7 bases between. Germline V gives CDR1 GTSNPN, CDR2 SVGIG (reference sequence). This CDR3 comprises 13 residues. The CDR3 loop reads CAWSVAGNQPQHF. The CDR3 bases are TGTGCCTGGAGTGTAGCGGGGAATCAGCCCCAGCATTTT.

This clone was recorded only once. The V and J genes are TRBV27 and TRBJ1-2; 10 bases agree with TRBD1. This CDR3 spans 17 amino acids. Germline trimming cut 0 bases from V and 4 bases from J; bases unmatched to any gene: 8. Germline V gene data show CDR1 as MNHEY and CDR2 as SMNVEV (reference sequence). CDR3 sequence: CASSLSPRQGAAYGYTF. The CDR3 DNA follows: TGTGCCAGCAGTTTATCCCCCCGACAGGGGGCGGCCTATGGCTACACCTTC.

This chain uses TRBV6-1 with TRBJ2-7; TRBD1 matches 9 bases. This CDR3 contains 16 residues. Per the germline V gene, CDR1 is MNHNS and CDR2 is SASEGT. V was clipped by 0 bases and J by 1 base; unmatched bases: 4. The CDR3 protein is CASSEALGQGSYEQYF. DNA for the CDR3: TGTGCCAGCAGTGAAGCCTTAGGACAGGGGTCCTACGAGCAGTACTTC.

The J gene is TRBJ1-1, the V gene TRBV19, with D maybe TRBD1 (6 bases). The CDR3 spans 16 residues. The germline V gene has CDR1 LNHDA and CDR2 SQIVND (reference sequence). Trimming removed 5 bases from V and 0 bases from J, with 16 bases in between. CDR3 loop: CASSGWTVNMNTEAFF. The CDR3 nucleotides read TGTGCCAGTAGTGGCTGGACAGTAAATATGAACACTGAAGCTTTCTTT.

The chain recombines TRBV9 with TRBJ1-4; tentative D call: TRBD1 (5 bases). Trimming took 7 bases from V and 4 from J, leaving 14 bases between them. Per germline, CDR1 SGDLS and CDR2 YYNGEE. This CDR3 is built from 14 residues. DNA for the CDR3: TGTGCCAGCGCCCGGGGGGAGTTTAATGAAAAACTGTTTTTT. Translated: CASARGEFNEKLFF.

The J gene is TRBJ2-7, the V gene TRBV6-5, with TRBD2 as a possible D gene (6 bases). The V end lost 3 bases, the J end lost 1 base, and 10 bases lay between the germline ends. Per germline, CDR1 MNHEY and CDR2 SVGAGI. This CDR3 region has 14 residues. In nucleotides, the CDR3 is TGTGCCAGCAGTTATGGGGGAGGATCCTACGAGCAGTACTTC. Translating it yields CASSYGGGSYEQYF.

This rearrangement joins TRBV30 to TRBJ2-1, with TRBD1 as a possible D gene (6 bases). The CDR3 length is 17 residues. In germline, CDR1 is GTSNPN, CDR2 SVGIG (reference sequence). V dropped 1 base and J dropped 0 bases, with 16 bases sitting between them. The CDR3 loop reads CAWSANRGISSYNEQFF. The CDR3 DNA sequence: TGTGCCTGGAGTGCCAATAGGGGGATTAGCTCCTACAATGAGCAGTTCTTC.

The rearrangement uses TRBV30 and TRBJ1-1, with D hard to call. CDR1 is GTSNPN and CDR2 is SVGIG in the germline V gene (reference sequence). The CDR3 spans 13 residues. V was trimmed by 0 bases and J by 4 bases, leaving 9 bases between them. The CDR3: CAWSVREGTEAFF. The CDR3 nucleotides read TGTGCCTGGAGTGTACGGGAGGGCACTGAAGCTTTCTTT.